This T cell receptor (beta chain) appears in the sequencing data of a study of blood T cell repertoires in COVID-19 (dated by TCRdb to the early 2020s). In the study overall: The collaborator samples originated in the United States, Italy and Spain and spanned the acute and convalescent phases of COVID-19. Where HLA class I and class II types were available, the types were taken from metadata supplied by the sample provider, not from assay-based typing. Samples came from the ongoing ImmuneRACE study (first 160 participants) plus 1,254 subjects from 6 global collaborators. The repertoires were made available in a free public database intended to serve as a resource for research on the immune response to SARS-CoV-2. Subjects who had been exposed to COVID-19, were actively infected with it, or had recovered from it provided the deeply sampled blood TCRbeta repertoires that made up the dataset. A de-identified subject ID, COVID-19 status, age in years and sex were almost always included in the sample metadata. The prospective study material was composed of cDNA or gDNA derived from T cells, B-cell-depleted T cells, or PBMCs.

Broad study findings and their caveats: How much clinical and demographic metadata was included differed by source and by participant, and the metadata was provided uncurated.

From its cysteine to its phenylalanine, the CDR3 spans 17 amino acids. The sequence is cut down to CDR3 DNA, 51 bases in frame from base 1. The germline V gene (reference sequence) provides CDR1 LGHDT and CDR2 YNNKEL. Trimming removed 1 base from V and 5 bases from J, leaving 15 bases between the germline ends. One collaborating source in Seattle enrolled patients during active infection and followed them longitudinally through the course of disease. Each collaborating institution followed its own protocols to collect whole blood in K2EDTA tubes. For TCRbeta analysis, collaborator samples were shipped as frozen whole blood, as isolated PBMCs, or as DNA extracted from either sample type. This clone was detected only once. It lacks a known antigen. Base qualities are not recorded, but no much larger clone differs from it by a single base. TCRbeta CDR3 regions were amplified from genomic DNA by means of the immunoSEQ Assay, a bias-controlled multiplex PCR. Per the authors' processing: The number of nucleated cells in each sample was estimated from the amplification of reference gene primers within the assay. To quantify the absolute abundance of each unique TCRbeta CDR3 rearrangement, sequence reads were collapsed and filtered. Productive Simpson clonality was computed per sample as the square root of Simpson's diversity index over productive rearrangements. Here the immuneACCESS table is served through TCRdb, limited to in-frame sequences with V and J called. Missing clones are a known gap in these copies; in checked studies unresolved V genes cover under half, and the rest lacks a known reason. V, J and clone size are taken as reported in that table, and D and trimming were inferred from the DNA itself. This sample has fewer than 350,000 clones in its table, and approximately 86% of those were observed once. Of the sample, roughly 14% is held by the ten largest clones.

Input material: peripheral blood. This receptor was obtained from a woman aged 70-85 years with COVID-19, enrolled during active disease. The sequence is built from TRBV3-1 (or the pseudogene TRBV3-2) and TRBJ1-6, with the D gene not confidently named. CDR3 sequence: CASSQVFPGGNNSPLHF. The nucleotide sequence reads TGTGCCAGCAGCCAAGTATTCCCGGGAGGGAATAATTCACCCCTCCACTTT.